Below, one TCR beta chain is given with its context. Its antigen is unknown. This CDR3 is built from 14 residues. The germline V gene encodes CDR1 SGHTS and CDR2 YDEGEE. The method was immunoSEQ multiplex PCR; TCRdb's version includes in-frame clones alone and lacks a portion of them. The table includes under 90,000 clones, roughly 89% detected once. This sample is part of a study of OX40 agonist ivuxolimab in advanced cancers. Study information: Clinicians treated patients with ivuxolimab, an agonistic anti-OX40 (CD134) antibody. About 44% of patients had received prior checkpoint inhibitor therapy.

Study results and limitations: Relative to CD4+ cells, CD8+ T cells on average had more expanded clones.

The TCR comes from an adult with an advanced solid tumor such as melanoma, head and neck, liver or kidney cancer. V and J are TRBV5-8 and TRBJ2-5; possible D gene TRBD1, 6 bases. The closer fit of TRBJ2-7 to the DNA end suggests the J call may be wrong. The source was CD4+ or CD8+ T cells sorted from blood, collected in a trial of the OX40 agonist ivuxolimab. This chain's CDR3 is CASSLTGSSYEQYF. CDR3 bases: TGTGCCAGCAGCTTGACAGGGAGCTCCTACGAGCAGTACTTC.